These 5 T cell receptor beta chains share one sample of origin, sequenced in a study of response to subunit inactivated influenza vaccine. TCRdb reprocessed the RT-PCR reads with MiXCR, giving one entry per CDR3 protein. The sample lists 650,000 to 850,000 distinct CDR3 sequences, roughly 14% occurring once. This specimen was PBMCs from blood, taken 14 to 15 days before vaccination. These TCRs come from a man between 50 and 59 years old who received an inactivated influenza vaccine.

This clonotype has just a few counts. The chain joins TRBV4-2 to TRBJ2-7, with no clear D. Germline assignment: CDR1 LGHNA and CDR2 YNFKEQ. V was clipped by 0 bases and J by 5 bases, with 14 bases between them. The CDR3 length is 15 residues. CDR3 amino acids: CASSQDPGSSDEQYF. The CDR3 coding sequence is TGTGCCAGCAGCCAAGACCCCGGTTCGAGCGACGAGCAGTACTTC.

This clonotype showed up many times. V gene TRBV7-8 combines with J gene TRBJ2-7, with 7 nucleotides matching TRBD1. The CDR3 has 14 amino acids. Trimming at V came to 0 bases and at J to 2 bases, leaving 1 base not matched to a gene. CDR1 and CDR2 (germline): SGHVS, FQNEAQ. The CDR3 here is CASSLAQGTYEQYF. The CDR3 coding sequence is TGTGCCAGCAGCTTAGCACAGGGGACCTACGAGCAGTACTTC.

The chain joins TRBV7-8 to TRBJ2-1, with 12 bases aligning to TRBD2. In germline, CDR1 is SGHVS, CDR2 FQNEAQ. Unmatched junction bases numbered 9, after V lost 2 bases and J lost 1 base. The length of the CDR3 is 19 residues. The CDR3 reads CASSLSGLAGKPSYNEQFF. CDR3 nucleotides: TGTGCCAGCAGCTTATCCGGACTAGCGGGAAAACCTTCCTACAATGAGCAGTTCTTC.

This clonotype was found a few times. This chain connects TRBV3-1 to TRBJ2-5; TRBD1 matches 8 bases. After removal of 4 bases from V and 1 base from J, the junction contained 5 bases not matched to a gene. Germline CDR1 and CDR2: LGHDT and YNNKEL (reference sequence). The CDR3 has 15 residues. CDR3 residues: CASSPPTGVQETQYF. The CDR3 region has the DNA TGTGCCAGCAGCCCTCCGACAGGGGTCCAAGAGACCCAGTACTTC.

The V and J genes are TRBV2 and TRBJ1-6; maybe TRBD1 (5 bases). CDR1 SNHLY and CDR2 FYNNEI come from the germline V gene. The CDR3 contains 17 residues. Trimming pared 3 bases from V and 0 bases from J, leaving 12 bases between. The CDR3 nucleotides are TGTGCCAGCAGTGAGGGACGGATGAGCTCCTATAATTCACCCCTCCACTTT. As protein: CASSEGRMSSYNSPLHF.